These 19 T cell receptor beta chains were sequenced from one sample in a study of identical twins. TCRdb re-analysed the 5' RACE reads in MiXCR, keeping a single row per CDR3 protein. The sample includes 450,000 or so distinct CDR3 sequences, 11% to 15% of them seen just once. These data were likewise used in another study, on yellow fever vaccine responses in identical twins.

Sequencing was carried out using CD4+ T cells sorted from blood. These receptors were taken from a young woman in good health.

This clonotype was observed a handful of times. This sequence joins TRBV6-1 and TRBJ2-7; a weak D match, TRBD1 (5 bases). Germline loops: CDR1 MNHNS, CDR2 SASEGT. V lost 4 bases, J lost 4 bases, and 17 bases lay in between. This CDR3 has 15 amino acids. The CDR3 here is CASSGRPSQGYEQYF. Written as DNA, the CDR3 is TGTGCCAGCAGTGGTCGCCCTTCTCAGGGATACGAGCAGTACTTC.

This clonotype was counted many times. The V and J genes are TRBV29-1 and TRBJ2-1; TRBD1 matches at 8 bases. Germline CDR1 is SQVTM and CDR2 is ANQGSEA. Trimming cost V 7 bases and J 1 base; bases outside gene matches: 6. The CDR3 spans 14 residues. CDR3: CSAIDRGSYNEQFF. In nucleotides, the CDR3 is TGCAGCGCCATCGACAGGGGTTCCTACAATGAGCAGTTCTTC.

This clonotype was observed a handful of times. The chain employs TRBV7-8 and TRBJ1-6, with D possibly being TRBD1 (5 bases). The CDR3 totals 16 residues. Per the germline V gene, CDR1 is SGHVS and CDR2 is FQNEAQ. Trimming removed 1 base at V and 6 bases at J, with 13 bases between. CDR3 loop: CASSLEQGLTNSPLHF. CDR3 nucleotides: TGTGCCAGCAGCTTAGAGCAGGGTCTGACTAATTCACCCCTCCACTTT. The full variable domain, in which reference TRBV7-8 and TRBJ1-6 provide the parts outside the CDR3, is GAGVSQSPRYKVAKRGQDVALRCDPISGHVSLFWYQQALGQGPEFLTYFQNEAQLDKSGLPSDRFFAERPEGSVSTLKIQRTQQEDSAVYLCASSLEQGLTNSPLHFGNGTRLTVT.

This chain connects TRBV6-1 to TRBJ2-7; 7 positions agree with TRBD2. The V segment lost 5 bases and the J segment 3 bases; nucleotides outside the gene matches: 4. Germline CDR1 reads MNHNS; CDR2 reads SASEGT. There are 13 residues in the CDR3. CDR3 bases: TGTGCCAGCAGTCGGGAGGTAAACTACGAGCAGTACTTC. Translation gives CASSREVNYEQYF.

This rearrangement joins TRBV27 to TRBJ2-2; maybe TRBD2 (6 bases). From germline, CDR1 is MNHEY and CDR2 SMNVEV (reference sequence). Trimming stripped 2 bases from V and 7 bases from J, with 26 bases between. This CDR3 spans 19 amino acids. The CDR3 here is CASSLRGPGLSLAFGELFF. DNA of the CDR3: TGTGCCAGCAGTTTACGGGGACCGGGACTTAGCCTAGCTTTCGGGGAGCTGTTTTTT.

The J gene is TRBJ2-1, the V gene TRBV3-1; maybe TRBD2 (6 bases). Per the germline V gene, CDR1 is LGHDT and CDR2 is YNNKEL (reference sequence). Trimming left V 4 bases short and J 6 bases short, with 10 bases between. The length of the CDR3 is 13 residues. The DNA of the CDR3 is TGTGCCAGCAGCCCCGGAGGGGTCAATGAGCAGTTCTTC. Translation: CASSPGGVNEQFF.

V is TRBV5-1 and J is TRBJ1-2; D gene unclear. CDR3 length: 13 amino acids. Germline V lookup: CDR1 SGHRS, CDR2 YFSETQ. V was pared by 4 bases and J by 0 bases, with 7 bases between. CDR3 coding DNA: TGCGCCAGCAGCCTGACACCTAACTATGGCTACACCTTC. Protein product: CASSLTPNYGYTF.

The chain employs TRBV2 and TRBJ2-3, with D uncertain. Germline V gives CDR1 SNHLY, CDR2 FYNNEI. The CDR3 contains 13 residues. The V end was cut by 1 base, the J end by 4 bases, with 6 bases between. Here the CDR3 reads CASSEEGSDTQYF. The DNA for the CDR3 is TGTGCCAGCAGTGAAGAGGGTTCAGATACGCAGTATTTT.

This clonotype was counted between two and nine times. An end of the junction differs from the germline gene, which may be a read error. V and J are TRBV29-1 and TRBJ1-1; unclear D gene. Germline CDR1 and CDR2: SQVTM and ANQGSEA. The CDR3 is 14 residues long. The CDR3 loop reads CSVEFRALWKQPSF. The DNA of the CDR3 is TGCAGCGTTGAGTTTCGGGCTTTATGGAAACAGCCGTCCTTT.

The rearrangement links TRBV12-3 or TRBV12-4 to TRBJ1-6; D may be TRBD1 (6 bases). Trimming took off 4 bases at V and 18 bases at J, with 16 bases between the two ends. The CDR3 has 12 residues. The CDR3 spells CASSYHLGATHF. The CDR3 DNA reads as TGTGCCAGCAGTTACCATCTGGGGGCTACCCACTTT.

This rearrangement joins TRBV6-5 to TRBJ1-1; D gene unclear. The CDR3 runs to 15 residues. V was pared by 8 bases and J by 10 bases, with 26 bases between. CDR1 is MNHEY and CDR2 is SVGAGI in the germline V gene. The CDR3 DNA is TGTGCCAGCCGTTCCAGGTCGGGGATCCTAGCCTTAGCTTTCTTT. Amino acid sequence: CASRSRSGILALAFF.

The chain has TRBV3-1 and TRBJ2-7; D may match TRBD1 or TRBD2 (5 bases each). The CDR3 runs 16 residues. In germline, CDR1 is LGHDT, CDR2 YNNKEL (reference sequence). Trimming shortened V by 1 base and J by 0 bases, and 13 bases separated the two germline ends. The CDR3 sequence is CASSQGPGRSSYEQYF. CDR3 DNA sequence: TGTGCCAGCAGCCAAGGACCGGGACGGAGCTCCTACGAGCAGTACTTC.

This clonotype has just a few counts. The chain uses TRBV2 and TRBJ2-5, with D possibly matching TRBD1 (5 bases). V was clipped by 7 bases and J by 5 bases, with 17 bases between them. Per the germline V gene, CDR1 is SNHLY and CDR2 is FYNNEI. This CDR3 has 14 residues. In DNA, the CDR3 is TGTGCCAGCAAATTATGGCAGGGATCTGAGACCCAGTACTTC. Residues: CASKLWQGSETQYF.

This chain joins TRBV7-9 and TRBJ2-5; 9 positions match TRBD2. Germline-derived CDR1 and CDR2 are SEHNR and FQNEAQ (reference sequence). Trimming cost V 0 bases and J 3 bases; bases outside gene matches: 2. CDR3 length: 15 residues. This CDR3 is CASSLASGGEETQYF. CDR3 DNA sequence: TGTGCCAGCAGCTTAGCTAGCGGGGGTGAAGAGACCCAGTACTTC.

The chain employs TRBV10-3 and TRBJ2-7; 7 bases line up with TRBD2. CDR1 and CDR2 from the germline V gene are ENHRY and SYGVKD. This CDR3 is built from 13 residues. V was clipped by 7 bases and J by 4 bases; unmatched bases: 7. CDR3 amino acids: CAITEGGSYEQYF. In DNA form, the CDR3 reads TGTGCCATCACAGAGGGCGGGAGTTACGAGCAGTACTTC.

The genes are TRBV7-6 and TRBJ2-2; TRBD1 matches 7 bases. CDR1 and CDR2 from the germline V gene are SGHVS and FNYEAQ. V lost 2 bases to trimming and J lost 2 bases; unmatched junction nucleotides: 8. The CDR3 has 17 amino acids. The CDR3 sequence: CASSLLAGTANTGELFF. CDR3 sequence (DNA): TGTGCCAGCAGCTTATTGGCTGGGACAGCCAACACCGGGGAGCTGTTTTTT.

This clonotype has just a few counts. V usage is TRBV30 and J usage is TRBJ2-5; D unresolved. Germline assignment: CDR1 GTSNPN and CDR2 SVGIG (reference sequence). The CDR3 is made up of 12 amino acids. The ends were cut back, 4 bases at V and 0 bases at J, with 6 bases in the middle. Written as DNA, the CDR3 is TGTGCCTGGACAAGGGACCAAGAGACCCAGTACTTC. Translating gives CAWTRDQETQYF.

The CDR3 sequence is CASSLMVSNQPQHF. As DNA, the CDR3 is TGTGCCAGCAGTTTAATGGTTAGCAATCAGCCCCAGCATTTT. The V call is TRBV12-3 or TRBV12-4, the J call TRBJ1-5; D gene uncertain. Deletions cut 2 bases from V and 0 bases from J, with 5 bases between. This CDR3 is built from 14 residues.

CDR3 loop: CASTPYGTEETQYF. The DNA for the CDR3 is TGTGCCAGCACCCCCTATGGGACAGAAGAGACCCAGTACTTC. The J gene is TRBJ2-5, the V gene TRBV12-3 or TRBV12-4; 7 bases map to TRBD1. The trim removed 7 bases at V and 3 bases at J, leaving 8 bases unmatched. CDR3 length: 14 residues.